This T cell receptor beta chain was sequenced during a study of blood T cell repertoires in COVID-19. Measured with immunoSEQ multiplex PCR; TCRdb has only the in-frame clones, and not every one. The sample lists about 52,000 clones, approximately 80% occurring once. The CDR3 is 19 residues long. J was trimmed by 2 bases and V by 4 bases; bases with no gene match: 16. CDR1 LNHNV and CDR2 YYDKDF come from the germline V gene (reference sequence). The chain carries TRBV15 and TRBJ2-7; 11 bases map to TRBD1. The sample taken for sequencing was peripheral blood. The receptor's source is a man aged 65-85 years with active COVID-19. The CDR3 bases are TGTGCCACCAGCACAGAGGACCCAACCGGGACAGGGGGAACCTACGAGCAGTACTTC. Protein: CATSTEDPTGTGGTYEQYF.